The 20 T cell receptor beta chains below were found in one sample sequenced in a study of T cell responses to AZD1222 COVID-19 vaccine. Some clones are missing from TCRdb's copy, which holds only in-frame ones; the method was immunoSEQ multiplex PCR. The profile shows about 170,000 clones, roughly nine tenths of them singletons. Sequencing was performed on peripheral blood, taken 28 days after the second AZD1222 dose. The receptors were gathered from an adult who received the AZD1222 COVID-19 vaccine.

The chain recombines TRBV24-1 with TRBJ1-1, with no clear D. With 9 bases removed from V and 5 bases from J, the gap between germline ends came to 15 bases. CDR1 and CDR2 (germline): KGHDR, SFDVKD. The CDR3 is 13 amino acids. In DNA form, the CDR3 reads TGTGCCACCGGGAAGGGAGGGCGGACTGAAGCTTTCTTT. It is translated as CATGKGGRTEAFF.

The V gene is TRBV18, the J gene TRBJ2-7; 9 bases agree with TRBD2. CDR1 is KGHSH, CDR2 LQKENI, per germline. The trim removed 2 bases at V and 4 bases at J, leaving 3 bases unmatched. The CDR3 runs 14 residues. The CDR3 nucleotides are TGTGCCAGCTCACCAGGGCTAGCGGGGTACGAGCAGTACTTC. Residues: CASSPGLAGYEQYF.

The chain links TRBV4-1 to TRBJ2-2, with D perhaps matching TRBD1 or TRBD2 (5 bases each). The V gene's germline CDR1 is MGHRA and CDR2 YSYEKL. V was trimmed by 4 bases and J by 8 bases, leaving 14 bases between them. This CDR3 has 14 residues. The CDR3 DNA follows: TGCGCCAGCAGCCCCGACGCCGAGGGGGGGGAGCTGTTTTTT. It encodes CASSPDAEGGELFF.

This rearrangement joins TRBV9 to TRBJ1-4, with 8 bases fitting TRBD1. The CDR3 length is 19 residues. The germline V gene has CDR1 SGDLS and CDR2 YYNGEE. V lost 1 base to trimming and J lost 0 bases; unmatched junction nucleotides: 11. CDR3 in amino acids: CASSVQARGPGATNEKLFF. The CDR3 region has the DNA TGTGCCAGCAGCGTACAAGCCAGGGGGCCTGGGGCAACTAATGAAAAACTGTTTTTT.

The V call is TRBV18, the J call TRBJ2-1; no definite D call. Trimming cost V 3 bases and J 10 bases, with 7 bases left between them. Germline assignment: CDR1 KGHSH and CDR2 LQKENI. The CDR3 is made up of 11 amino acids. The DNA of the CDR3 is TGTGCCAGCTCACCCGTCGAAGAGCAGTTCTTC. Translating gives CASSPVEEQFF.

The chain combines TRBV5-1 with TRBJ2-7; D uncertain. Germline CDR1 reads SGHRS; CDR2 reads YFSETQ. This CDR3 is 16 amino acids long. V lost 2 bases and J 3 bases, leaving 18 bases between the germline ends. The CDR3 region has the DNA TGCGCCAGCAGCTTAAACAGCGCCGAGCCCCTCTACGAGCAGTACTTC. Protein sequence: CASSLNSAEPLYEQYF.

The chain recombines TRBV4-2 with TRBJ2-7, with TRBD1 identical over 11 bases. CDR1 and CDR2 from the germline V gene are LGHNA and YNFKEQ. Trimming took 3 bases from V and 6 from J; bases not matched to a gene: 13. The CDR3 length is 17 residues. CDR3 protein: CASSHSQGGQGVGEQYF. As DNA, the CDR3 is TGTGCCAGCAGCCACTCCCAGGGGGGACAGGGGGTAGGCGAGCAGTACTTC.

The chain has TRBV7-2 and TRBJ2-2; D is unclear. CDR3 length: 14 residues. Per the germline V gene, CDR1 is SGHTA and CDR2 is FQGNSA. V lost 0 bases to trimming and J lost 6 bases, with 8 bases between them. The CDR3 region has the DNA TGTGCCAGCAGCTTAGCACTCGTGGCCGGGGAGCTGTTTTTT. Its translation: CASSLALVAGELFF.

In the case of this clone: One end of the junction fails to match germline, which may point to a read error. The gene calls are TRBV18 and TRBJ1-1; D is perhaps TRBD1 (5 bases). The germline V gene encodes CDR1 KGHSH and CDR2 LQKENI. There are 14 residues in the CDR3. The CDR3 coding sequence is TGTGCCAGCTCCCCACGACAGCAGAACACTGAAGCTTTCTTT. It specifies CASSPRQQNTEAFF.

V usage is TRBV18 and J usage is TRBJ2-5; D not resolved. The CDR3 is made up of 12 amino acids. Germline V lookup: CDR1 KGHSH, CDR2 LQKENI. The V end lost 4 bases, the J end lost 5 bases, and 8 bases lay between the germline ends. CDR3 DNA sequence: TGTGCCAGCTCACGAGATAGGGAGACCCAGTACTTC. Its translation: CASSRDRETQYF.

This clone was recorded once. The V and J genes are TRBV7-9 and TRBJ2-2, with D perhaps being TRBD1 or TRBD2 (5 bases each). The germline V and J ends were trimmed by 7 bases and 7 bases, with 13 bases remaining between them. The CDR3 is 13 residues long. Germline V gene lookup returns CDR1 SEHNR and CDR2 FQNEAQ (reference sequence). CDR3 sequence (DNA): TGTGCCAGCACCCTGGGACCCGGCGGGGAGCTGTTTTTT. Translating gives CASTLGPGGELFF.

This clone turned up a few times. This rearrangement joins TRBV27 to TRBJ1-1; D might be TRBD1 (5 bases). Deletions cut 7 bases from V and 4 bases from J, with 16 bases between. The CDR3 consists of 14 residues. The germline V gene has CDR1 MNHEY and CDR2 SMNVEV (reference sequence). The CDR3 coding sequence is TGTGCCAGCACACAACGCCGGACAAGCACTGAAGCTTTCTTT. Amino acid sequence: CASTQRRTSTEAFF.

This chain uses TRBV9 with TRBJ1-1, with no clear D. The V gene lost 0 bases and the J gene lost 5 bases, with 11 bases spanning the gap. The CDR3 sequence is 14 residues long. Germline CDR1 SGDLS, CDR2 YYNGEE. The CDR3 coding sequence is TGTGCCAGCAGCGTAGATGGAGTTGTTACTGAAGCTTTCTTT. Translation: CASSVDGVVTEAFF.

The table lists this clone with a few counts. This sequence joins TRBV11-2 and TRBJ2-7, with no clear D. Trimming took off 1 base at V and 6 bases at J, with 16 bases between the two ends. Germline CDR1 SGHAT, CDR2 FQNNGV. This CDR3 is 15 amino acids long. The CDR3 loop reads CASSLVGHLSSEQYF. CDR3 DNA sequence: TGTGCCAGCAGCTTAGTAGGTCACTTGAGTAGCGAGCAGTACTTC.

This chain joins TRBV6-5 and TRBJ2-7, with 12 bases aligning to TRBD1. J lost 4 bases, V lost 6 bases, and 7 bases had no gene match. The CDR3 has 15 residues. The germline CDR1 and CDR2 sequences are MNHEY and SVGAGI. The CDR3 DNA is TGTGCCAGCAGCCGGGGACAGGGGGCGGTTTACGAGCAGTACTTC. This sequence encodes CASSRGQGAVYEQYF.

This rearrangement joins TRBV14 to TRBJ2-7; D is unclear. The CDR3 contains 13 residues. Trimming cost V 1 base and J 3 bases, with 7 bases left between them. Germline V gene lookup returns CDR1 SGHDN and CDR2 FVKESK. For the CDR3, the DNA is TGTGCCAGCAGCCAAGGCGTGTTCTACGAGCAGTACTTC. Residues: CASSQGVFYEQYF.

This clone was seen more than once but under ten times. The V and J genes are TRBV27 and TRBJ2-7; D unclear. This CDR3 spans 14 amino acids. Germline V gene lookup returns CDR1 MNHEY and CDR2 SMNVEV (reference sequence). V lost 2 bases and J 7 bases, leaving 15 bases between the germline ends. The CDR3 bases are TGTGCCAGCAGTTTAGGGCGGTCCTCTGGGGAGCAGTACTTC. Encoded protein: CASSLGRSSGEQYF.

V and J are TRBV7-2 and TRBJ2-7; no reliable D call. The germline V gene encodes CDR1 SGHTA and CDR2 FQGNSA. Trimming took 1 base from V and 5 from J, leaving 18 bases between them. This CDR3 contains 16 residues. CDR3 region: CASSLVDSTLRHEQYF. CDR3 nucleotides: TGTGCCAGCAGCTTAGTTGATAGCACCTTGAGACACGAGCAGTACTTC.

This chain uses TRBV19 with TRBJ2-7; TRBD1 might be the D (6 bases). This CDR3 comprises 15 residues. V lost 6 bases to trimming and J lost 0 bases, with 15 bases between them. Looked up from germline, CDR1 is LNHDA and CDR2 is SQIVND (reference sequence). CDR3 loop: CASSITGFFSYEQYF. As DNA, the CDR3 is TGTGCCAGTAGCATAACAGGGTTCTTCTCCTACGAGCAGTACTTC.

The rearrangement joins TRBV7-9 to TRBJ2-2; D is possibly TRBD1 (6 bases). This CDR3 region has 14 residues. Per germline, CDR1 SEHNR and CDR2 FQNEAQ (reference sequence). V lost 5 bases and J 6 bases, leaving 13 bases between the germline ends. CDR3 region: CASSRDTLAGELFF. In DNA, the CDR3 is TGTGCCAGCAGCCGGGACACTCTAGCCGGGGAGCTGTTTTTT.